Listed below are T cell receptor beta chains from one sample, sequenced in a study of blood T cell repertoires in COVID-19. Assay used: immunoSEQ multiplex PCR; TCRdb lists only in-frame clones, some missing. This sample has about 190,000 clones, with 75% to 95% found just once. The sample consisted of peripheral blood. Receptors were obtained from a man between 45 and 60 years old with acute or convalescent COVID-19. Each CDR3 is given with its conserved first and last residue. A D gene is named only where the DNA matches it firmly. Only some rows state a clone size, as once, few, many or a class for expanded clones.

length: 14; V: TRBV2; J: TRBJ2-7; D: TRBD1; size: few; CDR3: CASSERGRADEQYF; DNA: TGTGCCAGCAGTGAGAGGGGGCGAGCGGACGAGCAGTACTTC
length: 14; V: TRBV2; J: TRBJ2-5; D: TRBD1; size: NA; CDR3: CASSGMGQGGTQYF; DNA: TGTGCCAGCAGCGGAATGGGACAGGGAGGGACCCAGTACTTC
length: 15; V: TRBV28; J: TRBJ2-7; D: TRBD1; size: NA; CDR3: CASSVRGTGQYEQYF; DNA: TGTGCCAGCAGTGTGCGCGGGACAGGGCAATACGAGCAGTACTTC
length: 17; V: TRBV5-1; J: TRBJ1-3; D: NA; size: NA; CDR3: CASSLEPRSYSGNTIYF; DNA: TGCGCCAGCAGCTTGGAGCCGAGATCCTACTCTGGAAACACCATATATTTT
length: 15; V: TRBV28; J: TRBJ1-5; D: NA; size: few; CDR3: CASSFLGAGTQPQHF; DNA: TGTGCCAGCAGTTTTCTCGGGGCAGGGACACAGCCCCAGCATTTT
length: 16; V: TRBV5-1; J: TRBJ1-3; D: NA; size: NA; CDR3: CASSTGPGRVRNTIYF; DNA: TGCGCCAGCAGCACAGGCCCAGGGAGGGTGAGAAACACCATATATTTT
length: 14; V: TRBV4-3; J: TRBJ1-2; D: NA; size: NA; CDR3: CASSQWGEGYGYTF; DNA: TGCGCCAGCAGCCAATGGGGGGAGGGCTATGGCTACACCTTC
length: 14; V: TRBV3-1/TRBV3-2; J: TRBJ2-4; D: NA; size: NA; CDR3: CASSLQAPGDIQYF; DNA: TGTGCCAGCAGCCTTCAGGCCCCCGGGGACATTCAGTACTTC
length: 15; V: TRBV10-3; J: TRBJ2-3; D: NA; size: NA; CDR3: CAIRTGTESTDTQYF; DNA: TGTGCCATCAGGACCGGGACTGAAAGCACAGATACGCAGTATTTT
length: 14; V: TRBV5-4; J: TRBJ2-5; D: NA; size: NA; CDR3: CASSLGDWQETQYF; DNA: TGTGCCAGCAGCTTGGGGGACTGGCAAGAGACCCAGTACTTC
length: 13; V: TRBV28; J: TRBJ1-3; D: NA; size: NA; CDR3: CASKEVSGNTIYF; DNA: TGTGCCAGCAAAGAGGTCTCTGGAAACACCATATATTTT
length: 14; V: TRBV7-9; J: TRBJ1-1; D: NA; size: NA; CDR3: CASSLRTGSLEAFF; DNA: TGTGCCAGCAGCTTAAGAACGGGTTCACTCGAAGCTTTCTTT
length: 15; V: TRBV5-1; J: TRBJ1-1; D: TRBD1; size: NA; CDR3: CASSSLGQGGTEAFF; DNA: TGCGCCAGCAGCTCACTCGGACAGGGGGGAACTGAAGCTTTCTTT
length: 15; V: TRBV27; J: TRBJ2-7; D: TRBD2; size: NA; CDR3: CASRNSGLAGYEQYF; DNA: TGTGCCAGCAGAAACTCGGGGCTAGCGGGCTACGAGCAGTACTTC
length: 15; V: TRBV28; J: TRBJ2-4; D: NA; size: few; CDR3: CASSFWEASKNIQYF; DNA: TGTGCCAGCAGTTTTTGGGAGGCGTCCAAAAACATTCAGTACTTC
length: 12; V: TRBV12-3/TRBV12-4; J: TRBJ1-2; D: NA; size: NA; CDR3: CASRRRQDGYTF; DNA: TGTGCCAGCAGACGCCGACAGGATGGCTACACCTTC
length: 15; V: TRBV27; J: TRBJ2-4; D: NA; size: NA; CDR3: CASSQDSLAKNIQYF; DNA: TGTGCCAGCAGTCAAGACAGCTTAGCCAAAAACATTCAGTACTTC
length: 14; V: TRBV5-1; J: TRBJ2-1; D: TRBD2; size: NA; CDR3: CASSMSGLHNEQFF; DNA: TGCGCCAGCAGCATGTCGGGACTACACAATGAGCAGTTCTTC
length: 15; V: TRBV21-1; J: TRBJ1-2; D: NA; size: NA; CDR3: CASSNPDRLLYGYTF; DNA: TGTGCCAGCAGCAACCCTGACAGGCTGCTCTATGGCTACACCTTC
length: 11; V: TRBV20-1; J: TRBJ2-1; D: NA; size: NA; CDR3: CSATVYNEQFF; DNA: TGCAGTGCGACAGTTTACAATGAGCAGTTCTTC
length: 15; V: TRBV5-1; J: TRBJ1-5; D: NA; size: NA; CDR3: CASSEQGYSNQPQHF; DNA: TGCGCCAGCAGCGAACAGGGCTATAGCAATCAGCCCCAGCATTTT
length: 11; V: TRBV2; J: TRBJ1-2; D: NA; size: NA; CDR3: CASSVIGGYTF; DNA: TGTGCCAGCAGTGTCATTGGCGGCTACACCTTC
length: 16; V: TRBV9; J: TRBJ2-7; D: TRBD2; size: once; CDR3: CASSPTSTSGSYEQYF; DNA: TGTGCCAGCAGCCCCACCTCGACTAGCGGGAGCTACGAGCAGTACTTC
length: 15; V: TRBV5-1; J: TRBJ2-7; D: NA; size: NA; CDR3: CASSLVPQKTYEQYF; DNA: TGCGCCAGCAGCTTGGTACCGCAGAAAACCTACGAGCAGTACTTC
length: 15; V: TRBV20-1; J: TRBJ2-6; D: NA; size: NA; CDR3: CSASAGARGANVLTF; DNA: TGCAGTGCTAGTGCAGGGGCGCGGGGGGCCAACGTCCTGACTTTC
length: 18; V: TRBV7-6; J: TRBJ2-5; D: NA; size: NA; CDR3: CASSLGPPAGTFKETQYF; DNA: TGTGCCAGCAGCTTAGGCCCGCCGGCGGGGACCTTCAAAGAGACCCAGTACTTC
length: 13; V: TRBV6-4; J: TRBJ2-3; D: NA; size: NA; CDR3: CASSDEVVGTQYF; DNA: TGTGCCAGCAGTGACGAGGTAGTCGGTACGCAGTATTTT
length: 14; V: TRBV29-1; J: TRBJ2-3; D: TRBD1; size: NA; CDR3: CSLMQGEVTDTQYF; DNA: TGCAGCCTGATGCAGGGGGAAGTGACAGATACGCAGTATTTT
length: 16; V: TRBV5-3; J: TRBJ2-5; D: NA; size: NA; CDR3: CARSPQVLASEETQYF; DNA: TGTGCCAGAAGCCCGCAGGTCCTGGCTAGCGAGGAGACCCAGTACTTC
length: 14; V: TRBV7-3; J: TRBJ2-1; D: TRBD1; size: NA; CDR3: CASSPTLDRNEQFF; DNA: TGTGCCAGCAGCCCTACATTGGACAGGAATGAGCAGTTCTTC
length: 14; V: TRBV6-6; J: TRBJ1-2; D: TRBD1; size: once; CDR3: CASSRPDRVYGYTF; DNA: TGTGCCAGCAGTCGCCCGGACAGGGTCTATGGCTACACCTTC
length: 13; V: TRBV7-6; J: TRBJ1-1; D: TRBD1; size: once; CDR3: CASSLERQGDTFF; DNA: TGTGCCAGCAGCTTAGAGAGACAGGGCGACACTTTCTTT
length: 15; V: TRBV29-1; J: TRBJ2-1; D: TRBD2; size: NA; CDR3: CSVVRTSGRGNEQFF; DNA: TGCAGCGTTGTAAGGACTAGCGGGAGGGGGAATGAGCAGTTCTTC
length: 14; V: TRBV18; J: TRBJ1-1; D: NA; size: NA; CDR3: CASSPGHQNTEAFF; DNA: TGTGCCAGCTCACCGGGACACCAAAACACTGAAGCTTTCTTT
length: 14; V: TRBV15; J: TRBJ2-5; D: TRBD2; size: NA; CDR3: CATAGRGGEETQYF; DNA: TGTGCCACAGCCGGGCGGGGGGGAGAGGAGACCCAGTACTTC
length: 14; V: TRBV9; J: TRBJ1-1; D: NA; size: NA; CDR3: CASSVEAANTEAFF; DNA: TGTGCCAGCAGCGTGGAGGCGGCGAACACTGAAGCTTTCTTT
length: 20; V: TRBV24-1; J: TRBJ2-3; D: TRBD2; size: NA; CDR3: CATSDLGGGGHYSSTDTQYF; DNA: TGTGCCACCAGTGATTTGGGAGGCGGGGGGCACTATTCTAGCACAGATACGCAGTATTTT
length: 13; V: TRBV6-1; J: TRBJ1-2; D: TRBD1; size: NA; CDR3: CASSERDRRGYTF; DNA: TGTGCCAGCAGTGAACGGGACAGGAGGGGCTACACCTTC
length: 15; V: TRBV25-1; J: TRBJ2-3; D: NA; size: NA; CDR3: CASSEYILEADTQYF; DNA: TGTGCCAGCAGTGAATATATTCTTGAGGCAGATACGCAGTATTTT
length: 16; V: TRBV4-2; J: TRBJ2-1; D: NA; size: NA; CDR3: CASSQDTRRAYNEQFF; DNA: TGTGCCAGCAGCCAAGATACTAGAAGGGCATACAATGAGCAGTTCTTC
length: 16; V: TRBV18; J: TRBJ2-1; D: TRBD2; size: NA; CDR3: CASSRGLAGSYNEQFF; DNA: TGTGCCAGCTCACGGGGACTAGCGGGCTCCTACAATGAGCAGTTCTTC
length: 15; V: TRBV6-5; J: TRBJ1-1; D: NA; size: once; CDR3: CASSNPRVGSSEAFF; DNA: TGTGCCAGCAGTAACCCCAGGGTAGGATCCTCTGAAGCTTTCTTT
length: 15; V: TRBV5-1; J: TRBJ2-2; D: TRBD2; size: NA; CDR3: CASRSRGGETGELFF; DNA: TGCGCCAGCAGATCCCGGGGGGGCGAAACCGGGGAGCTGTTTTTT
length: 13; V: TRBV10-1; J: TRBJ2-7; D: TRBD1; size: NA; CDR3: CASSGGQGGEQYF; DNA: TGCGCCAGCAGTGGGGGACAGGGGGGTGAGCAGTACTTC
length: 15; V: TRBV11-2; J: TRBJ2-1; D: TRBD2; size: NA; CDR3: CASSKTSGNYNEQFF; DNA: TGTGCCAGCAGTAAGACTAGCGGGAACTACAATGAGCAGTTCTTC
length: 12; V: TRBV24-1; J: TRBJ2-5; D: TRBD1; size: once; CDR3: CATSTGSETQYF; DNA: TGTGCCACCTCGACAGGGAGTGAGACCCAGTACTTC
length: 14; V: TRBV27; J: TRBJ2-7; D: TRBD1; size: NA; CDR3: CASSRDRGINEQYF; DNA: TGTGCCAGCAGTAGGGACAGGGGCATTAACGAGCAGTACTTC
length: 17; V: TRBV21-1; J: TRBJ1-2; D: NA; size: NA; CDR3: CASSGRQEGAMDYGYTF; DNA: TGTGCCAGCAGTGGACGACAGGAAGGGGCTATGGACTATGGCTACACCTTC
length: 15; V: TRBV7-2; J: TRBJ2-7; D: TRBD2; size: NA; CDR3: CASREGRAGEGEQYF; DNA: TGTGCCAGCAGGGAAGGGAGAGCGGGAGAGGGTGAGCAGTACTTC
length: 14; V: TRBV10-3; J: TRBJ2-1; D: TRBD2; size: NA; CDR3: CAIRGGLAGDEQFF; DNA: TGTGCCATCAGAGGGGGACTAGCTGGGGATGAGCAGTTCTTC
length: 14; V: TRBV13; J: TRBJ2-5; D: NA; size: NA; CDR3: CASSSRTAEETQYF; DNA: TGTGCCAGCAGCTCCCGGACAGCAGAAGAGACCCAGTACTTC
length: 12; V: TRBV3-1/TRBV3-2; J: TRBJ1-2; D: NA; size: NA; CDR3: CASSQVGGGYTF; DNA: TGTGCCAGCAGCCAAGTTGGCGGTGGCTACACCTTC